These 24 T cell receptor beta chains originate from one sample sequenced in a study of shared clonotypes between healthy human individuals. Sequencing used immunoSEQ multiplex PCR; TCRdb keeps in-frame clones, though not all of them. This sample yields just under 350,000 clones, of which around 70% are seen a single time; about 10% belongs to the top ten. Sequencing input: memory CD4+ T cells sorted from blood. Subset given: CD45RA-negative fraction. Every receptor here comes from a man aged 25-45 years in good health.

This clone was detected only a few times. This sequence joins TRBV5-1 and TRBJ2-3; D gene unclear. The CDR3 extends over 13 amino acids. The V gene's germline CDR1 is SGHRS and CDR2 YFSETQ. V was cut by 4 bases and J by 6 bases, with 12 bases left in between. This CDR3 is CASSRAPQDTQYF. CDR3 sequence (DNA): TGCGCCAGCAGCCGGGCGCCGCAGGATACGCAGTATTTT. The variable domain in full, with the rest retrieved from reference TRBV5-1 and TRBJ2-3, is KAGVTQTPRYLIKTRGQQVTLSCSPISGHRSVSWYQQTPGQGLQFLFEYFSETQRNKGNFPGRFSGRQFSNSRSEMNVSTLELGDSALYLCASSRAPQDTQYFGPGTRLTVL.

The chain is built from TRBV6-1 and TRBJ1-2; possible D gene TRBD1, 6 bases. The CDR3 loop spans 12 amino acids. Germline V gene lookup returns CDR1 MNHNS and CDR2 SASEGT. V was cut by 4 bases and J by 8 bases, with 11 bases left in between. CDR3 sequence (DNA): TGTGCCAGCAGTGGAAACAGGGCCGGCTACACCTTC. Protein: CASSGNRAGYTF.

The CDR3 loop reads CASRAAVGTDTQYF. DNA for the CDR3: TGTGCCAGCCGGGCTGCGGTGGGCACAGATACGCAGTATTTT. This chain links TRBV5-4 with TRBJ2-3; D call uncertain. The germline V gene has CDR1 SGHNT and CDR2 YYREEE (reference sequence). Trimming cost V 7 bases and J 1 base, with 13 bases left between them. CDR3 size: 14 residues.

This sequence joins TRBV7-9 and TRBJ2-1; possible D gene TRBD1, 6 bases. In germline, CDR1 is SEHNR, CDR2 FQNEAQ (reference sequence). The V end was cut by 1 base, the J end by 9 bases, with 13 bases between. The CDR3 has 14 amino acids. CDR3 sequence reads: CASSLDTGMREQFF. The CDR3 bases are TGTGCCAGCAGCTTAGACACAGGGATGCGTGAGCAGTTCTTC. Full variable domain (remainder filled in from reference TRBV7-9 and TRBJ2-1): DTGVSQNPRHKITKRGQNVTFRCDPISEHNRLYWYRQTLGQGPEFLTYFQNEAQLEKSRLLSDRFSAERPKGSFSTLEIQRTEQGDSAMYLCASSLDTGMREQFFGPGTRLTVL.

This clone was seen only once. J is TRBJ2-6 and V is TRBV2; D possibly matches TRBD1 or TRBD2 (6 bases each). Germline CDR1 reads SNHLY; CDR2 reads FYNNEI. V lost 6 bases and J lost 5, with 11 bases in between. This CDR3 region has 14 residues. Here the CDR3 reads CASRGGYWANVLTF. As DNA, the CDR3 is TGTGCCAGCAGAGGGGGGTATTGGGCCAACGTCCTGACTTTC.

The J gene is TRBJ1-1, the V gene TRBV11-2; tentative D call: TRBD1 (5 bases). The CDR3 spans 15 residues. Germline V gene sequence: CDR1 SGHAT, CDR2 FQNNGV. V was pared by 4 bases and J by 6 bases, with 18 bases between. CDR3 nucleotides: TGTGCCAGCAGCTCCATTGGATGGGGGGTTGCTGAAGCTTTCTTT. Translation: CASSSIGWGVAEAFF.

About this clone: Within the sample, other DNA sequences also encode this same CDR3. As DNA, the CDR3 is TGTGCCAGCAGCTTGATGGTAGTCCGGGCCATAGGGAACACTGAAGCTTTCTTT. Its translation is CASSLMVVRAIGNTEAFF. The chain has TRBV5-6 and TRBJ1-1; D unclear. The CDR3 loop spans 18 amino acids. Trimming shortened V by 1 base and J by 1 base, and 20 bases separated the two germline ends. Germline CDR1 reads SGHDT; CDR2 reads YYEEEE.

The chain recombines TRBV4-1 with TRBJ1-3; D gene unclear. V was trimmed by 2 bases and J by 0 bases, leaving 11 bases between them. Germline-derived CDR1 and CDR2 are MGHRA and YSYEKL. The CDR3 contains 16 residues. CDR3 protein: CASSQPAASSGNTIYF. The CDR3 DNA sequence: TGCGCCAGCAGCCAACCAGCCGCCTCCTCTGGAAACACCATATATTTT.

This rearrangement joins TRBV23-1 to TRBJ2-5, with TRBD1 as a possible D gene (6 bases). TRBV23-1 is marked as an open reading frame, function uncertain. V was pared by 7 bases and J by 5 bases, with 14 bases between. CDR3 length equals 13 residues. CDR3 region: CASTDRPEETQYF. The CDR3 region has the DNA TGCGCCAGCACAGACAGGCCCGAGGAGACCCAGTACTTC.

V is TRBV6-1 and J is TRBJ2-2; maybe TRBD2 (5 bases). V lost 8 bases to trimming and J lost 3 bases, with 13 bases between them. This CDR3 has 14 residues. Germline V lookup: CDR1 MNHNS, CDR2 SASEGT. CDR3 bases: TGTGCCAGCCAGGCGGAGAGGGACACCGGGGAGCTGTTTTTT. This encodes CASQAERDTGELFF.

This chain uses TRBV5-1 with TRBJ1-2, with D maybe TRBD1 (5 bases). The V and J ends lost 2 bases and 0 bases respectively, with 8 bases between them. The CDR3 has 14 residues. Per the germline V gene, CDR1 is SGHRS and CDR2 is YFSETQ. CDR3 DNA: TGCGCCAGCAGCTTAGGAGGGGCTAACTATGGCTACACCTTC. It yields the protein CASSLGGANYGYTF.

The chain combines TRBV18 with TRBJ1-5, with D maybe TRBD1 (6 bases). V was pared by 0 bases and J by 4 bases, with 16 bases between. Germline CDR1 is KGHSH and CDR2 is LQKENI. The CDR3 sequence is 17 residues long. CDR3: CASSPPGAGRGNQPQHF. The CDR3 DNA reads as TGTGCCAGCTCACCACCAGGGGCGGGCAGGGGAAATCAGCCCCAGCATTTT.

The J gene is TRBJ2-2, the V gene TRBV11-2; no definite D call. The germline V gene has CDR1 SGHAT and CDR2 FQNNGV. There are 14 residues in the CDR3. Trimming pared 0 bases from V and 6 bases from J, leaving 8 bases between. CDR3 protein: CASSLEAIAGELFF. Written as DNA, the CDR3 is TGTGCCAGCAGCTTAGAGGCGATAGCCGGGGAGCTGTTTTTT.

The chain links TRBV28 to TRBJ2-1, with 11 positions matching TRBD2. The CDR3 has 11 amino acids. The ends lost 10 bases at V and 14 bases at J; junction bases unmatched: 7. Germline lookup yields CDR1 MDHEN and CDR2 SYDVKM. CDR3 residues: CATTSGSGKFF. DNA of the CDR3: TGTGCCACTACTAGCGGGAGCGGCAAGTTCTTC.

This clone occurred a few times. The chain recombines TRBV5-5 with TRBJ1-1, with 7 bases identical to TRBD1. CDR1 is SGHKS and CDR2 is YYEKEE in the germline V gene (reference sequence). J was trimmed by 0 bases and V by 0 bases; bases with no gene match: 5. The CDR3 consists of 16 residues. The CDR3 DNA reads TGTGCCAGCAGCTTGGAGGGAGGGGGCATGAACACTGAAGCTTTCTTT. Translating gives CASSLEGGGMNTEAFF.

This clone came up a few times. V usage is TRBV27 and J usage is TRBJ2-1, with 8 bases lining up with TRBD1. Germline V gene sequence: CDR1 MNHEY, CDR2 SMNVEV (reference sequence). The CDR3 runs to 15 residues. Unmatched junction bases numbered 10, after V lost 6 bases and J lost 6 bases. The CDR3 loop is CASREARGLVNEQFF. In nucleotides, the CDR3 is TGTGCCAGCAGAGAGGCCAGGGGGCTAGTCAATGAGCAGTTCTTC.

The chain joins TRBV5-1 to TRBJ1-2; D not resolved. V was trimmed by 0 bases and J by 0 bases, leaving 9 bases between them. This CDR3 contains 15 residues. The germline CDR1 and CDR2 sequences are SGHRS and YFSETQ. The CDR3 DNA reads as TGCGCCAGCAGCTTGGTACCGGGAACTAACTATGGCTACACCTTC. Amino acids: CASSLVPGTNYGYTF.

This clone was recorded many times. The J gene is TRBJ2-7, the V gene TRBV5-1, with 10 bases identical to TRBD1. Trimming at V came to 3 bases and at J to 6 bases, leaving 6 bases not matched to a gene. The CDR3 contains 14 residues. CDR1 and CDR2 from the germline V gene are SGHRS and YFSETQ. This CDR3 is CASSYRDRGSEQYF. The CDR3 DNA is TGCGCCAGCAGCTACCGGGACAGGGGCTCCGAGCAGTACTTC.

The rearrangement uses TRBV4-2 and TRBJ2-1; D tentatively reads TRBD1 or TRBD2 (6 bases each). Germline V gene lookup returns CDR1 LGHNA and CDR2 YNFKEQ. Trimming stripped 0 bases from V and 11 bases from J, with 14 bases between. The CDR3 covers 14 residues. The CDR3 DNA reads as TGTGCCAGCAGCCAAGACCCGAATGGGGGGCAGCAGTTCTTC. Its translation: CASSQDPNGGQQFF.

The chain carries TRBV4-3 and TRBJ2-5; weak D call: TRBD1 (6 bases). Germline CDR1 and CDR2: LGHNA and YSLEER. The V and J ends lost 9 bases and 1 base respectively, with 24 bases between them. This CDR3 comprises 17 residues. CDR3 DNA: TGCGCCAGTTGCTGGACAGTGCTCCCCCCAAGCCAAGAGACCCAGTACTTC. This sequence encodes CASCWTVLPPSQETQYF.

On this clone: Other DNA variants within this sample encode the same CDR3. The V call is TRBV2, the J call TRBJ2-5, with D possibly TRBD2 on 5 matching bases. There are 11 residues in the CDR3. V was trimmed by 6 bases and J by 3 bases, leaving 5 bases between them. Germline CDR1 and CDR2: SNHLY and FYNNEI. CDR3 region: CASSGEETQYF. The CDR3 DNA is TGTGCCAGCAGCGGGGAAGAGACCCAGTACTTC.

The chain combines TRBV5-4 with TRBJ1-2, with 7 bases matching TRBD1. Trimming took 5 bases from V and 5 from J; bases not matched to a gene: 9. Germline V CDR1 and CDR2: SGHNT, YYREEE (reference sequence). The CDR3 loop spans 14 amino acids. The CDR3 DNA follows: TGTGCCAGCAGTAACAGGGGACGTGGGTATGGCTACACCTTC. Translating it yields CASSNRGRGYGYTF. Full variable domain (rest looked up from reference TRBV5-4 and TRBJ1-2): ETGVTQSPTHLIKTRGQQVTLRCSSQSGHNTVSWYQQALGQGPQFIFQYYREEENGRGNFPPRFSGLQFPNYSSELNVNALELDDSALYLCASSNRGRGYGYTFGSGTRLTVV.

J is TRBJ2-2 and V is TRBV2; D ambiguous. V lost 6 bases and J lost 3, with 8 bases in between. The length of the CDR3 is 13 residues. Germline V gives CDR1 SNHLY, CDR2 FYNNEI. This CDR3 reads CASSGVDTGELFF. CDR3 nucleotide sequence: TGTGCCAGCAGCGGCGTAGACACCGGGGAGCTGTTTTTT.

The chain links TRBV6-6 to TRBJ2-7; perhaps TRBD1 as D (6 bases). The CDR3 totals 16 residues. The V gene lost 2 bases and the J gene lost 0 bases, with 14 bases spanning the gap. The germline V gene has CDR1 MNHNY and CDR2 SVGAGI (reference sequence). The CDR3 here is CASSYGPTGRSYEQYF. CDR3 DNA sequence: TGTGCCAGCAGTTACGGGCCTACAGGGCGCTCCTACGAGCAGTACTTC.